Listed below are T cell receptor beta chains from one sample, sequenced in a study of T cell repertoires in cytomegalovirus infection. Using its own MiXCR run on the reads, TCRdb lists one record per CDR3 protein. This table has 110,000 to 150,000 distinct CDR3 sequences, roughly 6% appearing once. The source material was PBMCs. The receptors here all came from a human donor in good health (CMV status not recorded). Some clones in this sample may be carry-over from other donors' samples. Both conserved end residues are part of each CDR3. Clone size is not always given. Where it is, it says once, few, many or a class for expanded clones.

v_call,clone_size,cdr3_aa
TRBV7-2,many,CASSPGDGGRGYTF
TRBV20-1,many,CSARDSTGGPAAFF
TRBV27,many,CASSLRQVRTTEAFF
TRBV7-2,medium-sized,CASSLGRGSTEAFF
TRBV25-1,NA,CASSDDPAYEQYF
TRBV7-2,many,CASSTRVGTSGPTDTQYF
TRBV27,many,CASSDNSYEQYF
TRBV5-1,many,CASSPQVEETQYF
TRBV6-2/TRBV6-3,many,CASSYFRTSGDTQYF
TRBV6-2/TRBV6-3,many,CATTTQGAGGTEAFF
TRBV4-3,NA,CASSQDLGSHYGYTF
TRBV7-2,many,CASSPRGAEAFF
TRBV19,many,CASSRDSDSNQPQHF
TRBV7-8,many,CASSSREAVINTEAFF
TRBV7-3,many,CASSLGANGYTQYF
TRBV5-1,many,CASSFWTGNQETQYF